This TCR beta chain derives from a study of CD8 T cells in Susac syndrome. The CDR3 contains 14 residues. Germline V gives CDR1 SEHNR, CDR2 FQNEAQ (reference sequence). V was shortened by 5 bases and J by 6 bases, with 13 bases between the two germline ends. The individuals used as controls were healthy donors who had been matched for both age and sex. Negative isolation was used for CD8+ and CD4+ T cells, and FACS enrichment was applied to TEMRA cells. RNA was extracted with the RNeasy kit, and a quantity of about 0.45 to 1 ug was reverse transcribed using random hexamers. Coverage of TCR beta CDR3 amplification by immunoSEQ multiplex PCR extended to 54 Vbeta and 13 Jbeta. TCRdb independently ran MiXCR on the immunoSEQ multiplex PCR reads; one entry per CDR3 protein. The sample holds tens of thousands of distinct CDR3 sequences, about 92% seen once.

The chain carries TRBV7-9 and TRBJ2-2, with D hard to call. The sequenced sample was CD8+ T cells from PBMCs. This clonotype was sampled from a human donor in good health. The CDR3 here is CASSRLYQAGELFF. The CDR3 nucleotides read TGTGCCAGCAGCCGCTTATATCAGGCCGGGGAGCTGTTTTTT.